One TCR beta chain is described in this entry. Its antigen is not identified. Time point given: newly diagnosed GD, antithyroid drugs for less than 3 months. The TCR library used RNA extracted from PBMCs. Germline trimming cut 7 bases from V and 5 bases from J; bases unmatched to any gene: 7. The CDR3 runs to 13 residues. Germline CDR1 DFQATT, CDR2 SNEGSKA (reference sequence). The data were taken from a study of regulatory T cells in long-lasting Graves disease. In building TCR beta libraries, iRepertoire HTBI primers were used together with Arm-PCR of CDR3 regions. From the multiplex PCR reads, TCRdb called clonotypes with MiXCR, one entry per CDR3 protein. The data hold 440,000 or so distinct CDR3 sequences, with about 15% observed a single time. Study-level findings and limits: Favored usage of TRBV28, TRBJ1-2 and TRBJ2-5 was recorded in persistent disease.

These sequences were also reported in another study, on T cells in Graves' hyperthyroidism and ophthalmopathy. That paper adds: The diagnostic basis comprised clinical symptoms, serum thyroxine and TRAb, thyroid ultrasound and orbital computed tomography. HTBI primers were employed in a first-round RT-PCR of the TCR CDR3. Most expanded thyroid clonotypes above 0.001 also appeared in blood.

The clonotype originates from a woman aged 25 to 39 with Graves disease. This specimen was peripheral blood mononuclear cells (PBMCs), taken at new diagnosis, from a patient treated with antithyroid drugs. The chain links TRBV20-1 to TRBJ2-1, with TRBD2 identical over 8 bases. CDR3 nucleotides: TGCAGTGGAAAGAGCGGGAGCGACAATGAGCAGTTCTTC. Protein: CSGKSGSDNEQFF.